These 14 T cell receptor beta chains were sequenced from one sample in a study of cytomegalovirus exposure and HLA in healthy donors (TCRdb year 2017). The library was made by the immunoSEQ multiplex PCR assay. For the multiplex PCR, a mixture combining 60 forward primers for TCR Vbeta segments and 13 reverse primers for TCR Jbeta segments was used. TCRdb provides this immuneACCESS table in a form limited to in-frame rearrangements. Some clones are lacking; in checked studies, under half of them reflect an unresolved V gene, and why the rest are absent is not known. The sample's table lists a count of about 140,000 clones. The ten largest clones add up to 2% to 2.5% of the sample. The sequencing sample was made of PBMCs. These receptors came from a woman aged 18-35 years in good health and CMV-seronegative.

The V call is TRBV29-1, the J call TRBJ2-7, with TRBD1 matching 11 bases. After removal of 3 bases from V and 3 bases from J, the junction contained 10 bases not matched to a gene. From germline, CDR1 is SQVTM and CDR2 ANQGSEA. CDR3 size: 16 residues. As DNA, the CDR3 is TGCAGCGTTGAGGCTCGGGACAGGGGGAATAGCTACGAGCAGTACTTC. It translates to CSVEARDRGNSYEQYF.

V is TRBV5-6 and J is TRBJ1-1; possibly TRBD1 for D (5 bases). CDR3 size: 12 residues. V gave up 2 bases and J gave up 12 bases, with 14 bases separating them. The germline V gene encodes CDR1 SGHDT and CDR2 YYEEEE. The CDR3 sequence: CASSFRAGNPFF. CDR3 in DNA: TGTGCCAGCAGCTTTCGCGCAGGGAACCCTTTCTTT.

The chain joins TRBV4-3 to TRBJ2-7, with D possibly TRBD2 on 6 matching bases. Between the trimmed V and J ends, which lost 3 bases and 6 bases, there was a span of 18 bases. Germline V gene data show CDR1 as LGHNA and CDR2 as YSLEER. This CDR3 has 15 residues. The CDR3 spells CASSQSRELAGEQYV. The DNA of the CDR3 is TGCGCCAGCAGCCAGTCCAGGGAACTAGCTGGCGAGCAGTACGTC.

This chain joins TRBV15 and TRBJ2-1; 11 bases agree with TRBD2. This CDR3 comprises 15 residues. V lost 3 bases, J lost 5 bases, and 3 bases stayed unmatched. Germline CDR1 LNHNV, CDR2 YYDKDF (reference sequence). CDR3 amino acids: CATSSGTSGNNEQFF. The CDR3 DNA reads as TGTGCCACCAGCAGCGGGACTAGCGGCAACAATGAGCAGTTCTTC. The full variable domain, with the rest looked up from reference TRBV15 and TRBJ2-1, is DAMVIQNPRYQVTQFGKPVTLSCSQTLNHNVMYWYQQKSSQAPKLLFHYYDKDFNNEADTPDNFQSRRPNTSFCFLDIRSPGLGDTAMYLCATSSGTSGNNEQFFGPGTRLTVL.

The chain recombines TRBV19 with TRBJ2-1; D is unresolved. Looked up from germline, CDR1 is LNHDA and CDR2 is SQIVND (reference sequence). The V end lost 9 bases, the J end lost 10 bases, and 31 bases lay between the germline ends. The CDR3 sequence is 17 residues long. CDR3 nucleotide sequence: TGTGCCAGCTTACCCCGTAGTGGCGGCGCAAGCCTAGGCGAGCAGTTCTTC. Translation gives CASLPRSGGASLGEQFF.

The CDR3 is CASSWTGDAEQYF. The DNA for the CDR3 is TGTGCCAGCAGCTGGACAGGGGACGCTGAGCAGTACTTC. The chain carries TRBV2 and TRBJ2-7, with TRBD1 matching 9 bases. The CDR3 spans 13 residues. V lost 6 bases, J lost 7 bases, and 7 bases stayed unmatched. Germline loops: CDR1 SNHLY, CDR2 FYNNEI.

This chain joins TRBV5-6 and TRBJ2-3, with TRBD2 matching over 9 bases. Germline loops: CDR1 SGHDT, CDR2 YYEEEE. V gave up 3 bases and J gave up 6 bases; unmatched junction bases: 8. The CDR3 length is 15 residues. The CDR3 nucleotides are TGTGCCAGCAGCTCGCAGCGGGAGGCGGCGGATACGCAGTATTTT. Protein: CASSSQREAADTQYF.

The chain is built from TRBV30 and TRBJ2-5, with no clear D. From germline, CDR1 is GTSNPN and CDR2 SVGIG (reference sequence). Trimming took off 0 bases at V and 4 bases at J, with 3 bases between the two ends. The CDR3 contains 11 residues. CDR3 loop: CAWSVGETQYF. CDR3 DNA sequence: TGTGCCTGGAGTGTCGGAGAGACCCAGTACTTC.

Comments on this clone: Without the conserved terminal phenylalanine or tryptophan, this CDR3 likely stems from a read error. The CDR3 sequence is CASSPRTGNTEAFL. The CDR3 DNA reads TGTGCCAGCAGTCCTAGGACAGGGAACACTGAAGCTTTCCTT. The chain recombines TRBV7-9 with TRBJ1-1, with 7 nucleotides matching TRBD1. With V trimmed by 6 bases and J by 1 base, 5 bases remained unmatched. The CDR3 is 14 amino acids. Per the germline V gene, CDR1 is SEHNR and CDR2 is FQNEAQ (reference sequence).

The chain has TRBV27 and TRBJ2-6; the match to TRBD2 covers 7 bases. CDR1 is MNHEY and CDR2 is SMNVEV in the germline V gene (reference sequence). The CDR3 length is 17 residues. V dropped 4 bases and J dropped 2; count of bases not matched to a gene: 8. CDR3 in DNA: TGTGCCAGCAGTTATAGGGGCGGGAGTGCTGGGGCCAACGTCCTGACTTTC. This gives the protein CASSYRGGSAGANVLTF.

The chain employs TRBV2 and TRBJ1-2; no definite D call. Germline CDR1 and CDR2: SNHLY and FYNNEI. The CDR3 is made up of 13 amino acids. V lost 11 bases, J lost 8 bases, and 21 bases lay in between. CDR3 sequence reads: CAGRPPTYEGYTF. The CDR3 bases are TGTGCCGGGCGCCCCCCTACATACGAAGGCTACACCTTC.

This chain links TRBV15 with TRBJ1-1; D unclear. Between the trimmed V and J ends, which lost 2 bases and 3 bases, there was a span of 4 bases. This CDR3 is built from 12 residues. The germline V gene has CDR1 LNHNV and CDR2 YYDKDF (reference sequence). The CDR3 nucleotides read TGTGCCACCAGCAGACCGGACACTGAAGCTTTCTTT. Its protein product is CATSRPDTEAFF.

The CDR3 sequence is CSVAPGTGTYGYTF. The DNA of the CDR3 is TGCAGCGTTGCCCCCGGGACAGGGACCTATGGCTACACCTTC. The chain is built from TRBV29-1 and TRBJ1-2; the match to TRBD1 covers 9 bases. The CDR3 is 14 amino acids. CDR1 and CDR2 from the germline V gene are SQVTM and ANQGSEA. V was clipped by 4 bases and J by 4 bases; unmatched bases: 7. Full variable domain (rest looked up from reference TRBV29-1 and TRBJ1-2): SAVISQKPSRDICQRGTSLTIQCQVDSQVTMMFWYRQQPGQSLTLIATANQGSEATYESGFVIDKFPISRPNLTFSTLTVSNMSPEDSSIYLCSVAPGTGTYGYTFGSGTRLTVV.

The rearrangement links TRBV6-1 to TRBJ2-7; maybe TRBD2 (5 bases). The CDR3 length is 15 residues. Germline V gives CDR1 MNHNS, CDR2 SASEGT. V gave up 5 bases and J gave up 3 bases, with 17 bases separating them. CDR3 in DNA: TGTGCCAGCAGTTTAACAAGAGGACTGTACTACGAGCAGTACTTC. It encodes CASSLTRGLYYEQYF.